The sample holds a few counts of the clone carrying this T cell receptor (beta chain). Its antigen is not known. Assay used: immunoSEQ multiplex PCR; TCRdb lists only in-frame clones, some missing. The data show approximately 200,000 clones, with over 60% seen just once and roughly 13% held by the top ten. V was clipped by 3 bases and J by 8 bases, with 16 bases between them. The germline gives CDR1 SEHNR, CDR2 FQNEAQ (reference sequence). CDR3 length equals 14 residues. These data belong to a study of cytotoxic CD8 clonotypes in ibrutinib-treated CLL. Across the study: Mean per-sample yields comprised 255,043 productive templates and tens of thousands of productive rearrangements.

Study results and caveats: Under therapy, public clonotypes either contracted or stayed stable, and they were uncommon.

The source was PBMCs, collected after 24 months of ibrutinib treatment. The chain carries TRBV7-9 and TRBJ1-2, with D unclear. The clonotype originates from a human donor with chronic lymphocytic leukemia. CDR3 sequence (DNA): TGTGCCAGCAGCTTGGGTGGCGGGGATTACGGCTACACCTTC. Translating gives CASSLGGGDYGYTF. Drawing the rest from reference TRBV7-9 and TRBJ1-2, the complete variable domain is DTGVSQNPRHKITKRGQNVTFRCDPISEHNRLYWYRQTLGQGPEFLTYFQNEAQLEKSRLLSDRFSAERPKGSFSTLEIQRTEQGDSAMYLCASSLGGGDYGYTFGSGTRLTVV.